The present entry profiles one T cell receptor beta chain with its context. Its antigen is not identified. The PCR had 60 Vbeta and 13 Jbeta primers. This table comes from immunoSEQ multiplex PCR, and its TCRdb copy is limited to in-frame clones, with some not included. The sample lists 100,000 to 150,000 clones; approximately 80% were seen once. The V and J ends lost 5 bases and 7 bases respectively, with 15 bases between them. The germline CDR1 and CDR2 sequences are SGHAT and FQNNGV. This CDR3 has 13 residues. The data derive from a study of cytomegalovirus exposure and HLA in healthy donors. Overall study findings and caveats: Most of the CMV-associated TCR beta chains (in a later analysis) appeared to be HLA-restricted. Certain sequence variants were highly shared and formed a cluster, and this cluster was likely a sequencing artifact. Excluded: some indistinguishable V segments such as TRBV6-2 and TRBV6-3.

The chain couples TRBV11-2 to TRBJ2-7; D perhaps matches TRBD2 (5 bases). This clonotype was obtained from a woman aged 35 to 49 in good health and CMV-seropositive. Material: PBMCs. CDR3 nucleotides: TGTGCCAGCAGCCCTACTCCAACGGGGGAGCAGTACTTC. It translates to CASSPTPTGEQYF.